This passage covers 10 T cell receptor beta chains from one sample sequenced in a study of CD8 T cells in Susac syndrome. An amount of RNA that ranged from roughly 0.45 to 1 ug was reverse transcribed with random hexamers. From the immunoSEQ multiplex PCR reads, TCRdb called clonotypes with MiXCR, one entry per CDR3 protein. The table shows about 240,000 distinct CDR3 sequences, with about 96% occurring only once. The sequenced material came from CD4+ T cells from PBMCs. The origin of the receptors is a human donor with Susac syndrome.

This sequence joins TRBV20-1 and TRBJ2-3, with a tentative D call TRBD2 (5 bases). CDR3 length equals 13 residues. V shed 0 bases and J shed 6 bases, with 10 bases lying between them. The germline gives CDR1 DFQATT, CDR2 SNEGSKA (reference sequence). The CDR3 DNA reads TGCAGTGCTAGAGATCCCGGGGTGGATACGCAGTATTTT. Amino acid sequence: CSARDPGVDTQYF.

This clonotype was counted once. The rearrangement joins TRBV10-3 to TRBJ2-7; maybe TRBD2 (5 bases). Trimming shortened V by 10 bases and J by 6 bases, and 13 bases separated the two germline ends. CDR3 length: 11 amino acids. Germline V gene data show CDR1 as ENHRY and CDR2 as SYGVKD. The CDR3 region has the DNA TGTGCCACCCGACTGGAGGCCGAGCAGTACTTC. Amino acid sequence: CATRLEAEQYF.

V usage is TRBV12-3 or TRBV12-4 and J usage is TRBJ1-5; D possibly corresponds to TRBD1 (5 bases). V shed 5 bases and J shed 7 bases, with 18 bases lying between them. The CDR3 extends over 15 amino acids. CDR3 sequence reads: CASSAGLRAGQPQHF. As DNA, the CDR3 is TGTGCCAGCAGTGCGGGACTCCGGGCAGGGCAGCCCCAGCATTTT.

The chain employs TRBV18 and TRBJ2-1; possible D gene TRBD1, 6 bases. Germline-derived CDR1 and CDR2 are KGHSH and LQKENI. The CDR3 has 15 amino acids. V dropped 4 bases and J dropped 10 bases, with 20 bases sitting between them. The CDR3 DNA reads TGTGCCAGCTCACAAGGGACACTTACTCTAAGCGAGCAGTTCTTC. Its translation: CASSQGTLTLSEQFF.

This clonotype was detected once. The CDR3 sequence is CASSVLAGLSYEQYF. The CDR3 DNA sequence: TGTGCCAGCAGCGTACTAGCGGGGCTTTCCTACGAGCAGTACTTC. The chain links TRBV7-2 to TRBJ2-7; TRBD2 agrees at 10 bases. The CDR3 is made up of 15 amino acids. Looked up from germline, CDR1 is SGHTA and CDR2 is FQGNSA. The J segment lost 1 base and the V segment lost 5 bases, leaving 5 bases of the junction unmatched.

The CDR3 protein is CAWSVKGGRNTEAFF. For the CDR3, the DNA is TGTGCCTGGAGTGTTAAGGGGGGGAGGAACACTGAAGCTTTCTTT. The chain has TRBV30 and TRBJ1-1; possibly TRBD1 for D (6 bases). CDR3 length: 15 amino acids. CDR1 and CDR2 (germline): GTSNPN, SVGIG (reference sequence). The V and J ends lost 0 bases and 1 base respectively, with 12 bases between them. Full variable domain (rest looked up from reference TRBV30 and TRBJ1-1): SQTIHQWPATLVQPVGSPLSLECTVEGTSNPNLYWYRQAAGRGLQLLFYSVGIGQISSEVPQNLSASRPQDRQFILSSKKLLLSDSGFYLCAWSVKGGRNTEAFFGQGTRLTVV.

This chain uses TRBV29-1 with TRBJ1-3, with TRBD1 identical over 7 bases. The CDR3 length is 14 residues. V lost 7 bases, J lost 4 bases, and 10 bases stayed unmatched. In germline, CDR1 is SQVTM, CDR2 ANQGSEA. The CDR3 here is CSADRAQAGNTIYF. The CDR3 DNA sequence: TGCAGCGCCGACAGGGCGCAGGCAGGAAACACCATATATTTT.

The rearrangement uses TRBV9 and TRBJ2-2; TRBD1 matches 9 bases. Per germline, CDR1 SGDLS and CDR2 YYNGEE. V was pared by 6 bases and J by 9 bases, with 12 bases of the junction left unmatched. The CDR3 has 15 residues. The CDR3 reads CASTTGADRGRELFF. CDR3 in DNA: TGTGCCAGCACCACAGGTGCGGACAGGGGAAGGGAGCTGTTTTTT.

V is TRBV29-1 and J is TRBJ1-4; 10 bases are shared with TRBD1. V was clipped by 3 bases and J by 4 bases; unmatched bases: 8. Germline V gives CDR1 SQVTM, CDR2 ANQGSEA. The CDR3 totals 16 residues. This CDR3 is CSVDPGQGTFNEKLFF. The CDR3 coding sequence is TGCAGCGTTGACCCGGGACAGGGGACCTTTAATGAAAAACTGTTTTTT.

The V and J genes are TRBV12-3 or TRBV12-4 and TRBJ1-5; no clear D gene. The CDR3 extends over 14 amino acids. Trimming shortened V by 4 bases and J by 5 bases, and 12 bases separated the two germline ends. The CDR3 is CASSYSPFDQPQHF. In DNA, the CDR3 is TGTGCCAGCAGTTATTCCCCTTTTGATCAGCCCCAGCATTTT.